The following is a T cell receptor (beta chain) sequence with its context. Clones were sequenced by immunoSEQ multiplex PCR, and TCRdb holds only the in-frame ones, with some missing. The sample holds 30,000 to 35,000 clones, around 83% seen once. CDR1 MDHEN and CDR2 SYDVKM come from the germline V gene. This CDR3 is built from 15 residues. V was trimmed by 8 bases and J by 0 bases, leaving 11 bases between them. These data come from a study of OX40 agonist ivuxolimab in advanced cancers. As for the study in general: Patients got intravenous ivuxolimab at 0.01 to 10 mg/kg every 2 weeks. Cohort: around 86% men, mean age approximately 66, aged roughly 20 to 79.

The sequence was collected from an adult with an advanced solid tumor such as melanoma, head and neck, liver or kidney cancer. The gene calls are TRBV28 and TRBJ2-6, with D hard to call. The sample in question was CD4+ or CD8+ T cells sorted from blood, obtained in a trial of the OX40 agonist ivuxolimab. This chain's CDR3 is CASRARHSGANVLTF. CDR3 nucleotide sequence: TGTGCCAGCCGCGCGAGGCACTCTGGGGCCAACGTCCTGACTTTC.